The rows below give T cell receptor beta chains drawn from one sample of a study of T cell responses to AZD1222 COVID-19 vaccine. Libraries were prepared by immunoSEQ multiplex PCR; TCRdb keeps only in-frame clonotypes and omits some of them. The sample includes 75,000 to 100,000 clones, 70% to 90% seen only once; the top ten take roughly an eighth. The specimen comprised peripheral blood, sampled on day 0 of AZD1222 vaccination. These receptors all stem from an adult in good health. The CDR3 runs from the conserved cysteine through the conserved F or W. D genes are given only for firm matches. Clone size is stated in some rows and not others, as once, few, many or a class when expanded.

size	D	V	J	DNA	CDR3
NA	NA	TRBV6-5	TRBJ2-7	TGTGCCAGCAGTACTGAGGGCAGGGTCAGGTACGAGCAGTACTTC	CASSTEGRVRYEQYF
NA	NA	TRBV3-1/TRBV3-2	TRBJ2-3	TGTGCCAGCAGCCAAGGCTGGGATAGAACAGATACGCAGTATTTT	CASSQGWDRTDTQYF
NA	NA	TRBV14	TRBJ1-2	TGTGCCAGCAGTTACGGGGGGGGCGTCTATGGCTACACCTTC	CASSYGGGVYGYTF
NA	NA	TRBV15	TRBJ1-1	TGTGCCACCAGCAGAGCAGGCAGGGTGAACACTGAAGCTTTCTTT	CATSRAGRVNTEAFF
once	NA	TRBV6-5	TRBJ2-3	TGTGCCAGCAGTTACGGGATTAGCGGCACAGATACGCAGTATTTT	CASSYGISGTDTQYF
NA	TRBD1	TRBV5-4	TRBJ1-2	TGTGCCAGCAGCAGCCGGGGCAGGGGGCCAGGTAACTATGGCTACACCTTC	CASSSRGRGPGNYGYTF
NA	NA	TRBV24-1	TRBJ1-5	TGTGCCACCAGACAGGGTGGCAATCAGCCCCAGCATTTT	CATRQGGNQPQHF
NA	TRBD2	TRBV5-4	TRBJ2-5	TGTGCCAGCAGCCCGGGAGGTCAGACAGCTCAAGAGACCCAGTACTTC	CASSPGGQTAQETQYF
NA	TRBD1	TRBV5-1	TRBJ1-2	TGCGCCAGCAGCTTGGGGGGACAGGGGGCTGGCTACACCTTC	CASSLGGQGAGYTF
NA	TRBD1	TRBV28	TRBJ1-1	TGTGCCAGCAGTTACCACAGGGGGTCGGACACTGAAGCTTTCTTT	CASSYHRGSDTEAFF